What follows are 9 T cell receptor beta chains derived from one specimen sequenced in a study of blood T cells in healthy people across ages. It was with a sample-barcoded 5' primer and a J-beta primer mix that a second PCR of about 7 to 12 cycles was run. MiXCR, applied by TCRdb to the 5' RACE reads, yields one record per CDR3 protein. Of some 1.4 million distinct CDR3 sequences listed, 42% are singletons. The sample was blood. Receptors originate from a woman younger than 35 in good health.

Only a few counts were recorded for this clonotype. The V gene is TRBV4-2, the J gene TRBJ2-3, with 11 bases identical to TRBD2. Trimming at V came to 0 bases and at J to 10 bases, leaving 15 bases not matched to a gene. CDR1 LGHNA and CDR2 YNFKEQ come from the germline V gene. CDR3 length equals 18 residues. The CDR3 sequence: CASSQEQLAGATSGPQYF. CDR3 bases: TGTGCCAGCAGCCAAGAACAACTAGCGGGGGCGACGTCTGGTCCGCAGTATTTT.

V and J are TRBV11-1 and TRBJ2-5, with unresolved D. The CDR3 extends over 14 amino acids. With 6 bases removed from V and 0 bases from J, the gap between germline ends came to 11 bases. Germline-derived CDR1 and CDR2 are SGHAT and FQDESV (reference sequence). The CDR3 DNA reads TGTGCCAGCAGACTTCGACCAGACCAAGAGACCCAGTACTTC. Translating gives CASRLRPDQETQYF.

The CDR3, as DNA: TGTGCCTGGAGTGCCATCAGGACCCACCCCAATAACTATGGCTACACCTTC. Its protein product is CAWSAIRTHPNNYGYTF. The chain has TRBV30 and TRBJ1-2; D remains unclear. The germline V gene has CDR1 GTSNPN and CDR2 SVGIG (reference sequence). The ends were cut back, 1 base at V and 1 base at J, with 19 bases in the middle. The CDR3 extends over 17 amino acids.

This chain joins TRBV27 and TRBJ2-1, with TRBD2 matching over 11 bases. CDR1 is MNHEY and CDR2 is SMNVEV in the germline V gene (reference sequence). CDR3 length: 18 amino acids. V shed 4 bases, J shed 7 bases, and the junction held 15 bases outside the gene matches. CDR3 in amino acids: CASSWTSGQGGLQNEQFF. The CDR3 DNA reads as TGTGCCAGCAGTTGGACTAGCGGGCAGGGGGGGCTACAGAATGAGCAGTTCTTC.

This clonotype appeared a few times. The chain couples TRBV12-3 or TRBV12-4 to TRBJ2-7; possibly TRBD1 or TRBD2 for D (6 bases each). Trimming cost V 6 bases and J 1 base, with 10 bases left between them. The CDR3 is 13 amino acids. CDR3 nucleotide sequence: TGTGCCAGCAGAGGGGGAGGTTCCTACGAGCAGTACTTC. Its protein is CASRGGGSYEQYF.

The chain carries TRBV12-3 or TRBV12-4 and TRBJ2-1; the match to TRBD1 covers 8 bases. Trimming removed 5 bases from V and 7 bases from J; junction bases left unmatched: 13. The CDR3 runs 16 residues. CDR3: CASSLGQGRSWNEQFF. The CDR3 nucleotides read TGTGCCAGCAGTCTCGGACAGGGTAGGTCTTGGAATGAGCAGTTCTTC.

This clonotype was detected only a few times. The rearrangement links TRBV20-1 to TRBJ1-5; 8 bases are a match to TRBD1. CDR3 length: 17 residues. Germline CDR1 DFQATT, CDR2 SNEGSKA (reference sequence). V was pared by 1 base and J by 4 bases, with 12 bases of the junction left unmatched. The CDR3 coding sequence is TGCAGTGCTAGAGCTCCAACCGGGACAGGCGATAATCAGCCCCAGCATTTT. It yields the protein CSARAPTGTGDNQPQHF.

The V gene is TRBV10-3, the J gene TRBJ2-7, with 7 bases identical to TRBD1. The CDR3 extends over 12 amino acids. V shed 10 bases, J shed 6 bases, and the junction held 9 bases outside the gene matches. Germline lookup yields CDR1 ENHRY and CDR2 SYGVKD. CDR3 sequence (DNA): TGTGCCACCTCCGGGACAGATACCGAGCAGTACTTC. Translating it yields CATSGTDTEQYF.

V and J are TRBV20-1 and TRBJ2-4; D call uncertain. The CDR3 extends over 11 amino acids. CDR1 is DFQATT and CDR2 is SNEGSKA in the germline V gene (reference sequence). Trimming cost V 0 bases and J 11 bases, with 8 bases left between them. The CDR3 region is CSARDAAVQYF. DNA for the CDR3: TGCAGTGCTAGAGATGCCGCAGTTCAGTACTTC.